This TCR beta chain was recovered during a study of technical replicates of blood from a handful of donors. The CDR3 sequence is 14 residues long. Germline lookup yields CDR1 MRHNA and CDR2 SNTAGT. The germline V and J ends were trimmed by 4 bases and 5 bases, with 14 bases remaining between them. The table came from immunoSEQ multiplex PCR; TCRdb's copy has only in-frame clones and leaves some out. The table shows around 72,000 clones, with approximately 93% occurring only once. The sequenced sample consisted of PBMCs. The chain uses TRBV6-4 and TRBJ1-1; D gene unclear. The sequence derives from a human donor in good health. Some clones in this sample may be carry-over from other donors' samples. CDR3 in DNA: TGTGCCAGCAGTGCTTGGGCGGGGAAAACTGAAGCTTTCTTT. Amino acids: CASSAWAGKTEAFF.